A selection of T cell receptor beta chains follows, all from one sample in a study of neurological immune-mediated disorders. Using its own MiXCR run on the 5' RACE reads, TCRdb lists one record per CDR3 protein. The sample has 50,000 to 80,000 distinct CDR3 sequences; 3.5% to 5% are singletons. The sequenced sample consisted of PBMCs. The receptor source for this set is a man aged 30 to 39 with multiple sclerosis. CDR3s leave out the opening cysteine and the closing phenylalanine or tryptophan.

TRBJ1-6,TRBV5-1,ASSGRGSSPLN
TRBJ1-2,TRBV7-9,ASSSKGADGYT
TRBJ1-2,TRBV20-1,SARTDYGYT
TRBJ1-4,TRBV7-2,ASSLDRADVKLF
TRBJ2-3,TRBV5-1,ASRSAGGTDTQY
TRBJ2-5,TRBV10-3,AISKTGSEETQY
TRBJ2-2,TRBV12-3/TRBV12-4,ASSLRSGELF
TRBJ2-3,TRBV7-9,ASNERGGTDTQY
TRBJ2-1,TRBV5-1,ASQPGAWDNEQF
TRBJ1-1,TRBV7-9,ASSFEDTGGNTEAF